The 9 T cell receptor beta chains in this list originate from one sample, sequenced in a study of blood T cell repertoires in COVID-19. Some clones are missing from TCRdb's copy, which holds only in-frame ones; the method was immunoSEQ multiplex PCR. The profile covers 150,000 to 170,000 clones, with about 90% appearing a single time and 0.45% to 0.65% taken by the ten largest. Sequencing was performed on peripheral blood. These receptors originate from a man aged 50 to 59 with acute or convalescent COVID-19.

This chain connects TRBV28 to TRBJ2-7; 7 positions agree with TRBD1. The CDR3 contains 15 residues. Germline assignment: CDR1 MDHEN and CDR2 SYDVKM. Trimming took 5 bases from V and 4 from J; bases not matched to a gene: 11. The CDR3 protein is CASSPGQPPAYEQYF. In DNA form, the CDR3 reads TGTGCCAGCAGTCCGGGACAGCCCCCTGCGTACGAGCAGTACTTC.

The CDR3 DNA sequence: TGTGCCAGCAGTTGGAGGACGAGGACTAGCGGGATTGTCGGCTACGAGCAGTACTTC. This gives the protein CASSWRTRTSGIVGYEQYF. The J gene is TRBJ2-7, the V gene TRBV28; 12 bases line up with TRBD2. Germline V gene sequence: CDR1 MDHEN, CDR2 SYDVKM. The ends lost 4 bases at V and 3 bases at J; junction bases unmatched: 16. This CDR3 has 19 amino acids.

The CDR3 bases are TGTGCCAGCAGCCCTACCTCAGATACGCAGTATTTT. Residues: CASSPTSDTQYF. The chain joins TRBV7-9 to TRBJ2-3; no reliable D call. The CDR3 length is 12 residues. V was cut by 5 bases and J by 4 bases, with 7 bases left in between. CDR1 is SEHNR and CDR2 is FQNEAQ in the germline V gene (reference sequence).

Worth noting for this clone: Within the sample, other DNA sequences also encode this same CDR3. The rearrangement links TRBV19 to TRBJ1-5, with TRBD1 as a possible D gene (5 bases). Trimming took off 1 base at V and 1 base at J, with 8 bases between the two ends. Per the germline V gene, CDR1 is LNHDA and CDR2 is SQIVND (reference sequence). The CDR3 has 15 residues. CDR3 sequence reads: CASSIGQGSNQPQHF. CDR3 nucleotides: TGTGCCAGTAGTATAGGGCAGGGCAGCAATCAGCCCCAGCATTTT.

V and J are TRBV5-6 and TRBJ2-2; TRBD1 is a possible D gene (5 bases). V was trimmed by 4 bases and J by 4 bases, leaving 8 bases between them. Germline CDR1 reads SGHDT; CDR2 reads YYEEEE. There are 13 residues in the CDR3. CDR3 in amino acids: CASSPRVTGELFF. CDR3 DNA sequence: TGTGCCAGCAGCCCCAGGGTCACCGGGGAGCTGTTTTTT.

V gene TRBV18 combines with J gene TRBJ1-6, with a possible D match to TRBD1 (5 bases). Germline loops: CDR1 KGHSH, CDR2 LQKENI. The CDR3 is 16 amino acids. Deletions cut 4 bases from V and 13 bases from J, with 23 bases between. For the CDR3, the DNA is TGTGCCAGCTCACAAAAATCGTCGCAGGGCCTCCAGCCCCTCCACTTT. Amino acid sequence: CASSQKSSQGLQPLHF.

This clone was recorded once. The chain recombines TRBV30 with TRBJ2-2, with TRBD2 identical over 12 bases. Germline V gene data show CDR1 as GTSNPN and CDR2 as SVGIG (reference sequence). The junction had 1 base not matched to a gene; V was cut back by 0 bases and J by 5 bases. This CDR3 has 15 residues. The CDR3 DNA reads as TGTGCCTGGAGTGTCGGGACTAGCGGGACCGGGGAGCTGTTTTTT. The encoded protein is CAWSVGTSGTGELFF.

The V gene is TRBV28, the J gene TRBJ2-5, with TRBD2 matching 13 bases. Germline assignment: CDR1 MDHEN and CDR2 SYDVKM. This CDR3 has 15 amino acids. Losses at the gene ends were 6 bases for V and 4 bases for J; bases not matched to a gene: 5. The CDR3 nucleotides read TGTGCCAGCAGCAATGGACTAGCGGGAGTAGAGACCCAGTACTTC. This translates into CASSNGLAGVETQYF.

A single count supports this clone. The chain has TRBV19 and TRBJ2-3; tentatively, D is TRBD2 (6 bases). Germline CDR1 LNHDA, CDR2 SQIVND (reference sequence). This CDR3 has 17 amino acids. V lost 1 base to trimming and J lost 3 bases, with 17 bases between them. CDR3 nucleotide sequence: TGTGCCAGTAGTATAGGGGTACTGGCGGGACGGACAGATACGCAGTATTTT. This gives the protein CASSIGVLAGRTDTQYF.